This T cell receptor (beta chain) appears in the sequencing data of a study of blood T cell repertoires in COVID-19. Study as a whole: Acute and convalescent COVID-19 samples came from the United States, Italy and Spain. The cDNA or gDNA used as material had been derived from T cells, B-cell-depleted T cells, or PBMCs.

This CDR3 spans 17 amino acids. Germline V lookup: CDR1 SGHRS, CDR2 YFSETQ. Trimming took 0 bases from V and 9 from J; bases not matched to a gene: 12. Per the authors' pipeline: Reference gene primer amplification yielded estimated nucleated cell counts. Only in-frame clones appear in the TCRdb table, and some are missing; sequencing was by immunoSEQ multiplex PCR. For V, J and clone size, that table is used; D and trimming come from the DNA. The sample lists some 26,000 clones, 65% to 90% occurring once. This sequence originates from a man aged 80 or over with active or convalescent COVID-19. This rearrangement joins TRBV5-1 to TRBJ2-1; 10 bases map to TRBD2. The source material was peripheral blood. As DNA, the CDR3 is TGCGCCAGCAGCTTGGCCCCGGGAGCGGGAGGGGTCGCTGAGCAGTTCTTC. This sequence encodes CASSLAPGAGGVAEQFF.